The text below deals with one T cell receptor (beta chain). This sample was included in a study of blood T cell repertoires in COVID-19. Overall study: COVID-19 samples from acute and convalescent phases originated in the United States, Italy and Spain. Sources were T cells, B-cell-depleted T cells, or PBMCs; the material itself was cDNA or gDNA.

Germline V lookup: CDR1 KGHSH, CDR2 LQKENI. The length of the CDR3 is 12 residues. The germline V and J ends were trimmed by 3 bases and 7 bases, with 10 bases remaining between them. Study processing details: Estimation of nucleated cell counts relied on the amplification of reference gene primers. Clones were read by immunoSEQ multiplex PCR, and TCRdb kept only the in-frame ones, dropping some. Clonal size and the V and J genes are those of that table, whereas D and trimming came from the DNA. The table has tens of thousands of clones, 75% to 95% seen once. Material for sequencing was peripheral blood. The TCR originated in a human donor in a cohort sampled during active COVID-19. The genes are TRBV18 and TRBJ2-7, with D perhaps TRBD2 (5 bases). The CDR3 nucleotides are TGTGCCAGCTCACCCATATCGGGGGAGCAGTACTTC. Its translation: CASSPISGEQYF.